A single sample is the source of the 25 T cell receptor beta chains below, sequenced in a study of blood T cell repertoires in COVID-19. Assay: immunoSEQ multiplex PCR; the TCRdb copy retains only in-frame clones and omits some. The data contain about 370,000 clones, around 87% of them singletons. The sequenced material came from peripheral blood. All receptors come from a woman aged 25 to 39 with COVID-19, enrolled during active disease.

CDR3 coding DNA: TGCAGCGTTGGACTAGCGGGTCCCAACAATGAGCAGTTCTTC. Translating gives CSVGLAGPNNEQFF. The chain recombines TRBV29-1 with TRBJ2-1; 10 bases match TRBD2. Losses at the gene ends were 4 bases for V and 5 bases for J; bases not matched to a gene: 5. The CDR3 extends over 14 amino acids. Germline V gene lookup returns CDR1 SQVTM and CDR2 ANQGSEA.

The chain couples TRBV29-1 to TRBJ2-1; D is ambiguous. V shed 6 bases and J shed 0 bases, with 12 bases lying between them. Germline loops: CDR1 SQVTM, CDR2 ANQGSEA. The CDR3 runs to 14 residues. In nucleotides, the CDR3 is TGCAGCGTCCTGGGCCTTTCCTCCTACAATGAGCAGTTCTTC. Translating gives CSVLGLSSYNEQFF.

The CDR3 protein is CASSQRDRGLEQYF. CDR3 nucleotide sequence: TGCGCCAGCAGCCAGCGGGACAGGGGGCTTGAGCAGTACTTC. The gene calls are TRBV4-1 and TRBJ2-7, with 12 bases identical to TRBD1. From germline, CDR1 is MGHRA and CDR2 YSYEKL. The length of the CDR3 is 14 residues. V shed 3 bases, J shed 7 bases, and the junction held 4 bases outside the gene matches.

The chain links TRBV5-1 to TRBJ1-6; D gene unclear. CDR1 and CDR2 (germline): SGHRS, YFSETQ. Trimming took off 0 bases at V and 6 bases at J, with 10 bases between the two ends. The CDR3 has 15 residues. CDR3 region: CASSLDTRPNSPLHF. In nucleotides, the CDR3 is TGCGCCAGCAGCTTGGATACACGTCCTAATTCACCCCTCCACTTT.

The chain carries TRBV9 and TRBJ1-3; D may be TRBD1 (5 bases). CDR1 is SGDLS and CDR2 is YYNGEE in the germline V gene. V shed 3 bases and J shed 0 bases, with 10 bases lying between them. The CDR3 is made up of 15 amino acids. CDR3 amino acids: CASSGRANSGNTIYF. In DNA, the CDR3 is TGTGCCAGCAGCGGCAGGGCAAACTCTGGAAACACCATATATTTT. The full variable domain, rest sourced from reference TRBV9 and TRBJ1-3, is DSGVTQTPKHLITATGQRVTLRCSPRSGDLSVYWYQQSLDQGLQFLIQYYNGEERAKGNILERFSAQQFPDLHSELNLSSLELGDSALYFCASSGRANSGNTIYFGEGSWLTVV.

This clone has a single count. V is TRBV5-1 and J is TRBJ1-5; D gene ambiguous. The CDR3 runs to 14 residues. Germline lookup yields CDR1 SGHRS and CDR2 YFSETQ. Trimming cost V 0 bases and J 6 bases, with 10 bases left between them. CDR3 nucleotides: TGCGCCAGCAGCTTGGGGGTTGGGAGTCAGCCCCAGCATTTT. Translated, it gives CASSLGVGSQPQHF.

The rearrangement joins TRBV10-3 to TRBJ1-2; no definite D call. CDR1 and CDR2 (germline): ENHRY, SYGVKD. CDR3 size: 12 residues. V was cut by 5 bases and J by 6 bases, with 10 bases left in between. The CDR3 DNA reads TGTGCCATCAGTCCTCATGCGGATGGCTACACCTTC. This translates into CAISPHADGYTF.

The V call is TRBV5-1, the J call TRBJ2-2; maybe TRBD2 (5 bases). The CDR3 contains 15 residues. V was pared by 0 bases and J by 7 bases, with 13 bases between. CDR1 and CDR2 (germline): SGHRS, YFSETQ. The CDR3 DNA follows: TGCGCCAGCAGCTTGGCTGCCGGGAAGGGCGGGGAGCTGTTTTTT. Translation gives CASSLAAGKGGELFF.

The chain links TRBV28 to TRBJ2-5, with 11 bases fitting TRBD2. The V segment lost 5 bases and the J segment 0 bases; nucleotides outside the gene matches: 5. The germline V gene has CDR1 MDHEN and CDR2 SYDVKM. CDR3 length equals 16 residues. Written as DNA, the CDR3 is TGTGCCAGCAGTGGACTAGCGGGTGCGTACCAAGAGACCCAGTACTTC. This translates into CASSGLAGAYQETQYF.

V usage is TRBV12-3 or TRBV12-4 and J usage is TRBJ2-5, with D uncertain. Trimming removed 3 bases from V and 2 bases from J, with 7 bases in between. CDR3 length: 13 amino acids. The CDR3 protein is CASSFSGQETQYF. The CDR3 DNA reads as TGTGCCAGCAGTTTTTCCGGGCAAGAGACCCAGTACTTC.

As DNA, the CDR3 is TGTGCCAGCTCACCCGGGACAGGTAATGAAGCTTTCTTT. This gives the protein CASSPGTGNEAFF. The chain employs TRBV18 and TRBJ1-1, with 8 bases that match TRBD1. This CDR3 is 13 amino acids long. The junction had 4 bases not matched to a gene; V was cut back by 3 bases and J by 7 bases. Germline lookup yields CDR1 KGHSH and CDR2 LQKENI.

Here the CDR3 DNA reads TGTGCCAGCATCCTAGGTGACGAGCAGTACTTC. It specifies CASILGDEQYF. V and J are TRBV7-9 and TRBJ2-7; no definite D call. The length of the CDR3 is 11 residues. From germline, CDR1 is SEHNR and CDR2 FQNEAQ (reference sequence). The V end lost 7 bases, the J end lost 5 bases, and 9 bases lay between the germline ends.

The chain combines TRBV9 with TRBJ2-2, with a tentative D call TRBD1 (6 bases). The CDR3 runs 15 residues. Germline CDR1 SGDLS, CDR2 YYNGEE. Trimming removed 0 bases from V and 4 bases from J, with 10 bases in between. The CDR3 bases are TGTGCCAGCAGCGTAGTGGGGGCGAGCACCGGGGAGCTGTTTTTT. It translates to CASSVVGASTGELFF. Full variable domain (remainder filled in from reference TRBV9 and TRBJ2-2): DSGVTQTPKHLITATGQRVTLRCSPRSGDLSVYWYQQSLDQGLQFLIQYYNGEERAKGNILERFSAQQFPDLHSELNLSSLELGDSALYFCASSVVGASTGELFFGEGSRLTVL.

This clone was observed once. The rearrangement links TRBV6-5 to TRBJ1-1; D gene unclear. The germline V gene has CDR1 MNHEY and CDR2 SVGAGI. This CDR3 is built from 13 residues. The germline V and J ends were trimmed by 7 bases and 6 bases, with 15 bases remaining between them. DNA of the CDR3: TGTGCCAGCACGCCCCGGGGTTATTCTGAAGCTTTCTTT. This translates into CASTPRGYSEAFF.

The chain employs TRBV7-9 and TRBJ2-5, with TRBD1 as a possible D gene (5 bases). This CDR3 is 12 amino acids long. V was trimmed by 10 bases and J by 5 bases, leaving 14 bases between them. Germline V gene sequence: CDR1 SEHNR, CDR2 FQNEAQ (reference sequence). CDR3 loop: CAIAGIGETQYF. The CDR3 DNA follows: TGTGCCATCGCAGGGATCGGGGAGACCCAGTACTTC.

V usage is TRBV6-6 and J usage is TRBJ2-2, with 8 nucleotides matching TRBD2. Looked up from germline, CDR1 is MNHNY and CDR2 is SVGAGI (reference sequence). CDR3 length equals 16 residues. After removal of 2 bases from V and 5 bases from J, the junction contained 7 bases not matched to a gene. CDR3 amino acids: CASSYRAGGGTGELFF. CDR3 nucleotides: TGTGCCAGCAGTTACCGGGCGGGAGGAGGGACCGGGGAGCTGTTTTTT.

To note about this clone: The junction does not match germline at one end; this may be a read error. This chain uses TRBV7-3 with TRBJ2-7; possible D gene TRBD2, 6 bases. The germline CDR1 and CDR2 sequences are SGHTA and FQGTGA. The CDR3 totals 11 residues. The CDR3 is CASSPTRGLSF. For the CDR3, the DNA is TGTGCCAGCAGCCCAACCCGGGGACTGAGCTTC.

The chain links TRBV19 to TRBJ1-5; D perhaps matches TRBD1 (5 bases). Germline CDR1 is LNHDA and CDR2 is SQIVND (reference sequence). V was clipped by 5 bases and J by 2 bases, with 16 bases between them. This CDR3 has 16 residues. This CDR3 reads CASSLRGEGGNQPQHF. In DNA, the CDR3 is TGTGCCAGTAGTCTTCGGGGGGAGGGCGGCAATCAGCCCCAGCATTTT.

The rearrangement links TRBV19 to TRBJ2-7, with 11 positions matching TRBD1. Germline CDR1 is LNHDA and CDR2 is SQIVND (reference sequence). V shed 7 bases, J shed 6 bases, and the junction held 11 bases outside the gene matches. The CDR3 extends over 15 amino acids. The CDR3 spells CASTRRGQGVGEQYF. CDR3 nucleotides: TGTGCCAGTACTCGGCGGGGACAGGGGGTCGGCGAGCAGTACTTC.

The J gene is TRBJ1-4, the V gene TRBV7-6; 7 bases line up with TRBD1. This CDR3 has 14 residues. Looked up from germline, CDR1 is SGHVS and CDR2 is FNYEAQ. V was clipped by 6 bases and J by 8 bases; unmatched bases: 9. In nucleotides, the CDR3 is TGTGCCAGCAGAAGTTTCGGACAGGACGAAAAACTGTTTTTT. This sequence encodes CASRSFGQDEKLFF.

The chain carries TRBV5-1 and TRBJ1-3; TRBD1 matches 8 bases. CDR1 and CDR2 from the germline V gene are SGHRS and YFSETQ. Germline trimming cut 4 bases from V and 0 bases from J; bases unmatched to any gene: 12. The CDR3 extends over 18 amino acids. CDR3 residues: CASSPVGGQANSGNTIYF. The CDR3 DNA sequence: TGCGCCAGCAGCCCAGTCGGGGGACAGGCAAACTCTGGAAACACCATATATTTT.

The chain is built from TRBV9 and TRBJ2-2, with 8 bases that match TRBD1. V was pared by 0 bases and J by 7 bases, with 8 bases of the junction left unmatched. The CDR3 is 16 residues long. Looked up from germline, CDR1 is SGDLS and CDR2 is YYNGEE. The CDR3 sequence is CASSVATGQGGGELFF. The CDR3 nucleotides are TGTGCCAGCAGCGTAGCTACAGGACAGGGCGGCGGGGAGCTGTTTTTT.

This sequence joins TRBV4-1 and TRBJ2-7; D possibly corresponds to TRBD2 (6 bases). The CDR3 spans 14 residues. Germline lookup yields CDR1 MGHRA and CDR2 YSYEKL. Trimming pared 0 bases from V and 3 bases from J, leaving 9 bases between. CDR3 region: CASSQDPEGYEQYF. As DNA, the CDR3 is TGCGCCAGCAGCCAAGATCCGGAGGGCTACGAGCAGTACTTC.

This sequence joins TRBV5-6 and TRBJ2-7; 9 nucleotides align to TRBD1. CDR1 and CDR2 from the germline V gene are SGHDT and YYEEEE. V lost 1 base to trimming and J lost 5 bases; unmatched junction nucleotides: 7. The CDR3 consists of 15 residues. The CDR3 nucleotides read TGTGCCAGCAGCTTGTTTGGGACAGGGATCCACGAGCAGTACTTC. It encodes CASSLFGTGIHEQYF.

The chain couples TRBV4-1 to TRBJ2-7; 8 positions match TRBD1. J lost 6 bases, V lost 4 bases, and 8 bases had no gene match. CDR3 size: 14 residues. Germline loops: CDR1 MGHRA, CDR2 YSYEKL. The CDR3 loop reads CASSPGQASVEQYF. CDR3 coding DNA: TGCGCCAGCAGCCCGGGACAGGCCTCGGTCGAGCAGTACTTC.